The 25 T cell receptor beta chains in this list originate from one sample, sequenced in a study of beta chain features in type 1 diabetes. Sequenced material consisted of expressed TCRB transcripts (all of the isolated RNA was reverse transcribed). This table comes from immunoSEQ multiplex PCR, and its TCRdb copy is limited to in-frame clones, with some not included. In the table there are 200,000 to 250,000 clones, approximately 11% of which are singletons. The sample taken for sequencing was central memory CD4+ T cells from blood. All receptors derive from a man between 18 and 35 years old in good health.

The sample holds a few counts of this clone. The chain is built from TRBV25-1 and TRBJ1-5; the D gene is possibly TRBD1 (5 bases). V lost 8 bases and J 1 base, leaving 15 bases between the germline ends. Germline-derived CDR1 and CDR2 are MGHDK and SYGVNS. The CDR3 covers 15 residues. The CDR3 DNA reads TGTGCCAGCGCAAGTCAGGGTCTCAGCAATCAGCCCCAGCATTTT. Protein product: CASASQGLSNQPQHF.

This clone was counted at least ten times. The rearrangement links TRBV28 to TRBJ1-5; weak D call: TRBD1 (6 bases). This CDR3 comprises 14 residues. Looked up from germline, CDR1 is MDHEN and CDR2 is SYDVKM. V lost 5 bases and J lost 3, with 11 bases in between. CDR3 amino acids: CASSTTGHNQPQHF. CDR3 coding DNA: TGTGCCAGCAGTACCACAGGGCACAATCAGCCCCAGCATTTT. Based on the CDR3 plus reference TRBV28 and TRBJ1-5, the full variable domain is DVKVTQSSRYLVKRTGEKVFLECVQDMDHENMFWYRQDPGLGLRLIYFSYDVKMKEKGDIPEGYSVSREKKERFSLILESASTNQTSMYLCASSTTGHNQPQHFGDGTRLSIL.

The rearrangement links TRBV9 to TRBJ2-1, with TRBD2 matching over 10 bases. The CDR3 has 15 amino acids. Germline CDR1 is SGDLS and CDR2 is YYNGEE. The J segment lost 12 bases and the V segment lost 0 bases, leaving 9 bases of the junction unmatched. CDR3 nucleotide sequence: TGTGCCAGCAGCGTAGAGGGGCTAGCGGGAGAGCGGCAGTTCTTC. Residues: CASSVEGLAGERQFF.

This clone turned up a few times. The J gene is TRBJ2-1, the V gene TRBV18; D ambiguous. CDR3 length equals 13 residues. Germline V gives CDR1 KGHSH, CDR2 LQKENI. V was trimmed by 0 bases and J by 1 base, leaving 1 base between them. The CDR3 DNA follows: TGTGCCAGCTCACCACCGTCCTACAATGAGCAGTTCTTC. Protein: CASSPPSYNEQFF.

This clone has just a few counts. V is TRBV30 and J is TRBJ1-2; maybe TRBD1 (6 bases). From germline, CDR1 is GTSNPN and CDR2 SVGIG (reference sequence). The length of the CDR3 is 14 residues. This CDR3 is CARAEGVGGYGYTF. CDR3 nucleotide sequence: TGTGCTCGCGCAGAGGGGGTTGGAGGATATGGCTACACCTTC.

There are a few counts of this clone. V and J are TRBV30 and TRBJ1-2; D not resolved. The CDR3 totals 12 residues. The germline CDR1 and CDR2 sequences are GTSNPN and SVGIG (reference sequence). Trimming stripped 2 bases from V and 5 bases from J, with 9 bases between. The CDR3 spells CAWSSGSYGYTF. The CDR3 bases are TGTGCCTGGAGTTCGGGGTCATATGGCTACACCTTC. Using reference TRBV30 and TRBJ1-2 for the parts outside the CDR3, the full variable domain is SQTIHQWPATLVQPVGSPLSLECTVEGTSNPNLYWYRQAAGRGLQLLFYSVGIGQISSEVPQNLSASRPQDRQFILSSKKLLLSDSGFYLCAWSSGSYGYTFGSGTRLTVV.

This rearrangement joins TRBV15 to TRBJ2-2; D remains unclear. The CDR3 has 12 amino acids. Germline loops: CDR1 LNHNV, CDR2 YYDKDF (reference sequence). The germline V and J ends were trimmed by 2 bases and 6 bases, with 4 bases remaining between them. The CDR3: CATSRTPGELFF. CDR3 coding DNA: TGTGCCACCAGCAGAACACCCGGGGAGCTGTTTTTT.

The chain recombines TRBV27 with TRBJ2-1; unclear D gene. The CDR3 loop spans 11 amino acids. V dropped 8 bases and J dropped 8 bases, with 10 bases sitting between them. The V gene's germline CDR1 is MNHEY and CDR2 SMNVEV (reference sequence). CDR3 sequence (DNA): TGTGCCAGCGTGGACGACGATGAGCAGTTCTTC. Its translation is CASVDDDEQFF.

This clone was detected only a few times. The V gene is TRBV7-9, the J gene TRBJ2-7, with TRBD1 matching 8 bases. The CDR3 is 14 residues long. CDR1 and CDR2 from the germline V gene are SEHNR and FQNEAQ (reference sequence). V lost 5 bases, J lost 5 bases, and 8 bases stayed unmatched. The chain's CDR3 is CASSPGTGVHEQYF. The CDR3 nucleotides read TGTGCCAGCAGCCCCGGGACAGGTGTTCACGAGCAGTACTTC.

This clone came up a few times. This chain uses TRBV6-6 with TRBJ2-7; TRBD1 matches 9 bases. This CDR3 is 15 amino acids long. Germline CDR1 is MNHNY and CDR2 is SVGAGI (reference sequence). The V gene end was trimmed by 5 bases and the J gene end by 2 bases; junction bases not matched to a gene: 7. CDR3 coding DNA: TGTGCCAGCAGTGAGAGACAGGGGGGCCCCTACGAGCAGTACTTC. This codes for CASSERQGGPYEQYF.

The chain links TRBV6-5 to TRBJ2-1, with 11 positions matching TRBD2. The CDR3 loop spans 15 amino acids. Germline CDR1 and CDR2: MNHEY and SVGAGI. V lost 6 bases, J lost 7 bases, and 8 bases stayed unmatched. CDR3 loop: CASSLVAGGRNEQFF. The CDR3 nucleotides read TGTGCCAGCAGCCTTGTAGCGGGAGGGCGGAATGAGCAGTTCTTC.

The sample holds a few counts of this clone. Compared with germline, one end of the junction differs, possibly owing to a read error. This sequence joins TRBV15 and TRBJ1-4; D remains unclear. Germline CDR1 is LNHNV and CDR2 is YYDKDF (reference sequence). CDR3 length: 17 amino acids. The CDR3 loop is CSTSRYPRPTHNEKLFF. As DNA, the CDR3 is TGTTCCACCAGCAGATATCCTCGGCCGACACATAATGAAAAACTGTTTTTT. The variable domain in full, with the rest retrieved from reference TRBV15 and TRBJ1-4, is DAMVIQNPRYQVTQFGKPVTLSCSQTLNHNVMYWYQQKSSQAPKLLFHYYDKDFNNEADTPDNFQSRRPNTSFCFLDIRSPGLGDTAMYLCSTSRYPRPTHNEKLFFGSGTQLSVL.

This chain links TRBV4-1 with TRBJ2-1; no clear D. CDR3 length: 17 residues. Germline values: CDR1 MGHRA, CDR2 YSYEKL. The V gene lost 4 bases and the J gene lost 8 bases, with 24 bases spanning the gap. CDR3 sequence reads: CASSRSAGRADADEQFF. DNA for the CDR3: TGCGCCAGCAGCCGCAGCGCCGGACGGGCCGACGCCGATGAGCAGTTCTTC.

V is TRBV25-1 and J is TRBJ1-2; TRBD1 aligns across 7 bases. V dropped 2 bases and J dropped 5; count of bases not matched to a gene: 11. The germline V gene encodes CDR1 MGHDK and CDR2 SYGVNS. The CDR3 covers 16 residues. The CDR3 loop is CASSENPDRAGYGYTF. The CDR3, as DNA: TGTGCCAGCAGTGAAAACCCCGACAGGGCTGGATATGGCTACACCTTC.

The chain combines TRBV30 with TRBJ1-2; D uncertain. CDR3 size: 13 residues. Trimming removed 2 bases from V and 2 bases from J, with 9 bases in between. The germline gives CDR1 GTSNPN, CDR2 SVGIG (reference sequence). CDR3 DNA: TGTGCCTGGAGTCCAGGCATAAACTATGGCTACACCTTC. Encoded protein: CAWSPGINYGYTF.

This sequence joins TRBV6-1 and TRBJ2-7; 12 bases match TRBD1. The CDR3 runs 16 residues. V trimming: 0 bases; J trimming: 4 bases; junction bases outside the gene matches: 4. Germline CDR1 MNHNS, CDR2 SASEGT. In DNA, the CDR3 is TGTGCCAGCAGTGAAGCGCAGGGACAGGGGGCTTACGAGCAGTACTTC. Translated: CASSEAQGQGAYEQYF.

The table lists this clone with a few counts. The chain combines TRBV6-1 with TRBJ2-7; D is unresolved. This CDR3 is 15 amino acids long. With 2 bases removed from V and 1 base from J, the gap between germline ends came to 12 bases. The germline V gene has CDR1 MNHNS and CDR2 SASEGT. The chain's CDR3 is CASSEPGARSYEQYF. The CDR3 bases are TGTGCCAGCAGTGAACCGGGCGCGCGGTCCTACGAGCAGTACTTC.

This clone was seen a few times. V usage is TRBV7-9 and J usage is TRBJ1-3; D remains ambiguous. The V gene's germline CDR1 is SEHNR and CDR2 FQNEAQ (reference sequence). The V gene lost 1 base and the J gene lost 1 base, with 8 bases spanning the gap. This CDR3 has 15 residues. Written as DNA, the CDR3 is TGTGCCAGCAGCTTAGAGCCGGGTTCTGGAAACACCATATATTTT. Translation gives CASSLEPGSGNTIYF.

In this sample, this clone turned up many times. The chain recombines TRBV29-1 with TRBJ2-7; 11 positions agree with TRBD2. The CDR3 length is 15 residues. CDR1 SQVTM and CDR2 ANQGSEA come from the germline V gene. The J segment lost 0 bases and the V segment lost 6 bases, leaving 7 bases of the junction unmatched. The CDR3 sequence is CSVRASGGSSYEQYF. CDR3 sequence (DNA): TGCAGCGTGAGGGCTAGCGGGGGGAGCTCCTACGAGCAGTACTTC.

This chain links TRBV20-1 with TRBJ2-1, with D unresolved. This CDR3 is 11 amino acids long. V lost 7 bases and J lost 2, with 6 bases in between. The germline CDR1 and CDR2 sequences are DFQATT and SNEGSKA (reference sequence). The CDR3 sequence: CSVWAYNEQFF. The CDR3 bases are TGCAGTGTATGGGCCTACAATGAGCAGTTCTTC.

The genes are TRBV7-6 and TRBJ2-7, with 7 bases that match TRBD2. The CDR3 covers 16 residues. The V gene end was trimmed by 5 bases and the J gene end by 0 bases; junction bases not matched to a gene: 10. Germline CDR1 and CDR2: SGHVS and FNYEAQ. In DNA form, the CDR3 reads TGTGCCAGCAGCCCCCGCGGGGGAGGAAACTCCTACGAGCAGTACTTC. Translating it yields CASSPRGGGNSYEQYF.

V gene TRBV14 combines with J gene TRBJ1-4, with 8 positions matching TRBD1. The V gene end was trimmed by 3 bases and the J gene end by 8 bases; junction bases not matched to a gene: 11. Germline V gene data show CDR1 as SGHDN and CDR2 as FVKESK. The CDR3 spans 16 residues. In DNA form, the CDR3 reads TGTGCCAGCAGCCACAGTGGGACAGGAAGACGGGAAAAACTGTTTTTT. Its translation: CASSHSGTGRREKLFF.

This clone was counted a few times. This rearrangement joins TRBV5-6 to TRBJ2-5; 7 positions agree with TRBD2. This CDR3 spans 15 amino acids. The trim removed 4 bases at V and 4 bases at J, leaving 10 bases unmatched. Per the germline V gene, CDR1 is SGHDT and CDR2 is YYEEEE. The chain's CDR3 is CASSPAGRAGETQYF. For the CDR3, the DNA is TGTGCCAGCAGCCCCGCGGGGAGGGCCGGAGAGACCCAGTACTTC.

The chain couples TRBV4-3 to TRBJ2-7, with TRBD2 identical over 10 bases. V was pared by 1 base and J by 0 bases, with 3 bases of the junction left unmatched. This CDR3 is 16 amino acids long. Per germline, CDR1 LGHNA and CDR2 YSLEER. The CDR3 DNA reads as TGCGCCAGCAGCCAAGTAGCGGGAGGCCTCTCCTACGAGCAGTACTTC. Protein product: CASSQVAGGLSYEQYF.

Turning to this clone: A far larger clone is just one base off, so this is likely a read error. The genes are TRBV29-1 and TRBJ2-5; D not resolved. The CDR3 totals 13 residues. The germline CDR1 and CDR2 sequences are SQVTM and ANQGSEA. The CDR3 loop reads CRVDRARAETQYF. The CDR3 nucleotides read TGCCGCGTGGACCGGGCCCGCGCTGAGACCCAGTACTTC. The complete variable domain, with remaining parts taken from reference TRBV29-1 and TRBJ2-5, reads SAVISQKPSRDICQRGTSLTIQCQVDSQVTMMFWYRQQPGQSLTLIATANQGSEATYESGFVIDKFPISRPNLTFSTLTVSNMSPEDSSIYLCRVDRARAETQYFGPGTRLLVL.